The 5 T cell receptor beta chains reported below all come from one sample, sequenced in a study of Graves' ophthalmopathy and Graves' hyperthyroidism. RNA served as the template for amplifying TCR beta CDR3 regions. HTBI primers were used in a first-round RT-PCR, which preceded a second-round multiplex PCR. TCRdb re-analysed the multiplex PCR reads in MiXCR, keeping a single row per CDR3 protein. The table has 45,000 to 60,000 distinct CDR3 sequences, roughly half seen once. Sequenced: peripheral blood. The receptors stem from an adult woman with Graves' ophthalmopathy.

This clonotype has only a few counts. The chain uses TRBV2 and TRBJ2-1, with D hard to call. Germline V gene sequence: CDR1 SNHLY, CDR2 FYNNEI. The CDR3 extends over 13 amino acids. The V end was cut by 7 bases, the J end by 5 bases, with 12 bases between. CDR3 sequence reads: CASTQERNNEQFF. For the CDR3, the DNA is TGTGCCAGCACCCAAGAAAGGAACAATGAGCAGTTCTTC.

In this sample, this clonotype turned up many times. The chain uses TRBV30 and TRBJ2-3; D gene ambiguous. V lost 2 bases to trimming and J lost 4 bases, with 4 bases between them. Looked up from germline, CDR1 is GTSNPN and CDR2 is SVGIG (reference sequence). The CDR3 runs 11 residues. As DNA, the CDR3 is TGTGCCTGGAGTAGAGCAGATACGCAGTATTTT. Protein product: CAWSRADTQYF.

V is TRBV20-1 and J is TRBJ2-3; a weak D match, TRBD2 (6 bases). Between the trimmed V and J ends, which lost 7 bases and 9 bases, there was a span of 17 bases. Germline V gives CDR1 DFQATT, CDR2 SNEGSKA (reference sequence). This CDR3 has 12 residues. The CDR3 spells CSGWGGMDTQYF. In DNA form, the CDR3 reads TGCAGTGGATGGGGAGGTATGGACACGCAGTATTTT.

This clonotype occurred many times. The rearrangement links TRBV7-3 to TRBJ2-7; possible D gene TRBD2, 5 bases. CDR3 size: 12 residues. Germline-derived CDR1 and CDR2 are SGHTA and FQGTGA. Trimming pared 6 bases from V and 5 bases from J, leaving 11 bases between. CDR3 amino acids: CASSSLGDEQYF. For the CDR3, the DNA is TGTGCCAGCAGTTCACTGGGAGACGAGCAGTACTTC.

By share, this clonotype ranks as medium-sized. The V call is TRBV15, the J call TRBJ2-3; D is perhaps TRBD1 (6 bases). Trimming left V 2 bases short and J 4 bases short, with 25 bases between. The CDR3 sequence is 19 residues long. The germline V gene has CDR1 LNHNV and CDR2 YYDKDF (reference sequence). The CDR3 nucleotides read TGTGCCACCAGCAGACCCCTGAGTGGGGGACACAGACTCGCAGATACGCAGTATTTT. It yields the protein CATSRPLSGGHRLADTQYF. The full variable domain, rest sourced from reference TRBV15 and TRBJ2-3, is DAMVIQNPRYQVTQFGKPVTLSCSQTLNHNVMYWYQQKSSQAPKLLFHYYDKDFNNEADTPDNFQSRRPNTSFCFLDIRSPGLGDTAMYLCATSRPLSGGHRLADTQYFGPGTRLTVL.